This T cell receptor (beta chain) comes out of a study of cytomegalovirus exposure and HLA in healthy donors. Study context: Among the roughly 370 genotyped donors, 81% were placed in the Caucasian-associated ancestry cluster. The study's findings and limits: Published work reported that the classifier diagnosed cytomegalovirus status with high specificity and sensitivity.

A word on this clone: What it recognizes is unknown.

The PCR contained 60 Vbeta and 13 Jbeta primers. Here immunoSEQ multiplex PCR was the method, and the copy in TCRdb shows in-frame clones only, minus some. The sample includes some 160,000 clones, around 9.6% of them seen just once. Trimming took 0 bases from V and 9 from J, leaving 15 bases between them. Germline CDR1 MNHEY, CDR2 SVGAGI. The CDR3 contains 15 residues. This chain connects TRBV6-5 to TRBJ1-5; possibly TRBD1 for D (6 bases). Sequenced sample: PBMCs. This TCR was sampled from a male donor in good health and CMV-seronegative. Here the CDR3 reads CASSYSGTGWWPQHF. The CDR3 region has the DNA TGTGCCAGCAGTTACTCTGGAACAGGGTGGTGGCCCCAGCATTTT.